Shown below are 4 T cell receptor beta chains from a single sample sequenced in a study of Ad26.COV2.S vaccination and SARS-CoV-2 variants. Treatment: roughly 20 received Ad26.COV2.S at low or high dose, single or two shots; 5 received placebo; per-sample allocation not given. Samples were taken on day 63 after the first vaccine or placebo injection. This table comes from immunoSEQ multiplex PCR, and its TCRdb copy is limited to in-frame clones, with some not included. This table holds 430,000 or so clones, approximately 92% found once. The sequencing used peripheral blood, collected in a trial of Ad26.COV2.S vaccine versus placebo. These receptors were collected from a person between 18 and 65 years old who received the Ad26.COV2.S COVID-19 vaccine or a placebo.

The chain has TRBV19 and TRBJ2-1; possible D gene TRBD2, 5 bases. Deletions cut 0 bases from V and 4 bases from J, with 7 bases between. Germline lookup yields CDR1 LNHDA and CDR2 SQIVND (reference sequence). The CDR3 contains 14 residues. CDR3 coding DNA: TGTGCCAGTAGTATAGAGGGAGTTTACAATGAGCAGTTCTTC. It specifies CASSIEGVYNEQFF.

The chain links TRBV7-2 to TRBJ2-7; no reliable D call. Trimming left V 0 bases short and J 0 bases short, with 15 bases between. There are 17 residues in the CDR3. CDR1 is SGHTA and CDR2 is FQGNSA in the germline V gene. The CDR3 loop reads CASSLAPVGSSSYEQYF. The DNA for the CDR3 is TGTGCCAGCAGCTTAGCCCCTGTTGGATCCAGCTCCTACGAGCAGTACTTC.

The chain couples TRBV7-9 to TRBJ2-3; possibly TRBD1 for D (5 bases). This CDR3 region has 14 residues. V lost 2 bases and J 2 bases, leaving 8 bases between the germline ends. Germline CDR1 reads SEHNR; CDR2 reads FQNEAQ (reference sequence). CDR3 residues: CASSLTGSTDTQYF. In nucleotides, the CDR3 is TGTGCCAGCAGCTTAACAGGATCCACAGATACGCAGTATTTT.

This chain connects TRBV7-9 to TRBJ1-2, with a weak D call TRBD1 (6 bases). The CDR3 spans 13 residues. With 5 bases removed from V and 4 bases from J, the gap between germline ends came to 11 bases. Germline V gene sequence: CDR1 SEHNR, CDR2 FQNEAQ (reference sequence). CDR3 nucleotides: TGTGCCAGCAGCGCCACAGGGTTCTATGGCTACACCTTC. Amino acid sequence: CASSATGFYGYTF.